The 29 T cell receptor beta chains reported below all come from one sample, sequenced in a study of cytomegalovirus exposure and HLA in healthy donors. Use of 60 Vbeta and 13 Jbeta primers characterized the PCR. Data came from immunoSEQ multiplex PCR; TCRdb stores just in-frame clones and leaves some out. The data contain 30,000 to 40,000 clones, roughly 80% of them singletons. Source material: PBMCs. Receptor source: a woman in her 40s in good health and CMV-seronegative.

This chain uses TRBV7-9 with TRBJ1-3; D is unclear. Germline loops: CDR1 SEHNR, CDR2 FQNEAQ (reference sequence). Trimming cost V 0 bases and J 0 bases, with 9 bases left between them. The length of the CDR3 is 16 residues. As DNA, the CDR3 is TGTGCCAGCAGCTTAGCGGACTGGGGCTCTGGAAACACCATATATTTT. This encodes CASSLADWGSGNTIYF.

This clone showed up just once. The gene calls are TRBV27 and TRBJ1-2, with D hard to call. V was trimmed by 0 bases and J by 8 bases, leaving 16 bases between them. Germline V gives CDR1 MNHEY, CDR2 SMNVEV (reference sequence). The CDR3 sequence is 15 residues long. The CDR3, as DNA: TGTGCCAGCAGTTTATCGTCCTTAGGAGGTACCGGCTACACCTTC. Its translation is CASSLSSLGGTGYTF.

The chain couples TRBV15 to TRBJ2-1; 7 bases match TRBD2. The CDR3 has 13 residues. Unmatched junction bases numbered 5, after V lost 8 bases and J lost 4 bases. Germline CDR1 is LNHNV and CDR2 is YYDKDF (reference sequence). CDR3: CATSGEGYNEQFF. The CDR3 DNA sequence: TGTGCCACCTCCGGGGAGGGGTACAATGAGCAGTTCTTC.

This clone was detected only a few times. The chain couples TRBV7-2 to TRBJ2-1, with TRBD1 identical over 8 bases. This CDR3 has 12 amino acids. Germline lookup yields CDR1 SGHTA and CDR2 FQGNSA. With 7 bases clipped from V and 8 bases from J, the junction kept 4 bases outside the gene matches. The DNA of the CDR3 is TGTGCCAGCAACTCAGGGGGCTATGAGCAGTTCTTC. Its translation: CASNSGGYEQFF.

CDR3 sequence reads: CASSIQGRAEAFF. The CDR3 nucleotides are TGTGCCAGCAGCATCCAGGGAAGGGCTGAAGCTTTCTTT. The V and J genes are TRBV5-4 and TRBJ1-1, with D tentatively TRBD1 (5 bases). V gave up 4 bases and J gave up 6 bases, with 13 bases separating them. The CDR3 extends over 13 amino acids. The V gene's germline CDR1 is SGHNT and CDR2 YYREEE (reference sequence).

This chain joins TRBV5-4 and TRBJ1-2, with TRBD1 as a possible D gene (5 bases). The length of the CDR3 is 14 residues. The V gene's germline CDR1 is SGHNT and CDR2 YYREEE (reference sequence). Trimming removed 2 bases from V and 8 bases from J, with 16 bases in between. The CDR3 sequence is CASSFRGGAGGYTF. The CDR3 DNA sequence: TGTGCCAGCAGCTTTAGGGGAGGTGCTGGCGGCTACACCTTC.

V is TRBV11-1 and J is TRBJ2-3; D unresolved. The CDR3 consists of 13 residues. Germline V gene sequence: CDR1 SGHAT, CDR2 FQDESV (reference sequence). V was trimmed by 1 base and J by 5 bases, leaving 7 bases between them. CDR3 amino acids: CASSLDGRDTQYF. As DNA, the CDR3 is TGTGCCAGCAGCTTAGATGGCAGAGATACGCAGTATTTT.

The chain recombines TRBV7-8 with TRBJ1-1; 10 bases agree with TRBD1. Germline V gene sequence: CDR1 SGHVS, CDR2 FQNEAQ. J lost 6 bases, V lost 5 bases, and 6 bases had no gene match. This CDR3 contains 14 residues. The DNA of the CDR3 is TGTGCCAGCAGCCTGAGGACAGGGGGGTCTGAAGCTTTCTTT. Translated: CASSLRTGGSEAFF.

This chain connects TRBV7-8 to TRBJ2-7, with 11 bases lining up with TRBD1. Germline V gene lookup returns CDR1 SGHVS and CDR2 FQNEAQ. The CDR3 has 14 amino acids. With 7 bases clipped from V and 3 bases from J, the junction kept 5 bases outside the gene matches. CDR3 DNA: TGTGCCAGCAAGGAGGGGACAGGGGGCTACGAGCAGTACTTC. This sequence encodes CASKEGTGGYEQYF.

V usage is TRBV27 and J usage is TRBJ2-3; TRBD2 agrees at 7 bases. In germline, CDR1 is MNHEY, CDR2 SMNVEV (reference sequence). This CDR3 spans 16 amino acids. Germline trimming cut 5 bases from V and 0 bases from J; bases unmatched to any gene: 8. CDR3 nucleotides: TGTGCCAGCAGTCGGACTAGACGGGCTAGCACAGATACGCAGTATTTT. This codes for CASSRTRRASTDTQYF.

The chain couples TRBV5-1 to TRBJ2-2, with 9 bases matching TRBD1. This CDR3 region has 17 residues. After removal of 0 bases from V and 7 bases from J, the junction contained 10 bases not matched to a gene. Germline CDR1 and CDR2: SGHRS and YFSETQ. This CDR3 reads CASSLAGSGQGVGELFF. CDR3 nucleotides: TGCGCCAGCAGCTTGGCCGGGTCGGGACAGGGTGTCGGGGAGCTGTTTTTT.

This rearrangement joins TRBV29-1 to TRBJ2-7; a possible D gene is TRBD2 (7 bases). Germline CDR1 is SQVTM and CDR2 is ANQGSEA. Trimming cost V 4 bases and J 2 bases, with 21 bases left between them. This CDR3 comprises 16 residues. CDR3 region: CSVAGRGGGGAYEQYF. Written as DNA, the CDR3 is TGCAGCGTTGCGGGCAGGGGAGGCGGGGGAGCCTACGAGCAGTACTTC.

In DNA form, the CDR3 reads TGTGCCAGCAGCTCCTCACCCTACAGGGGTAGGACCAATTCACCCCTCCACTTT. It is translated as CASSSSPYRGRTNSPLHF. This sequence joins TRBV7-6 and TRBJ1-6; 7 bases match TRBD1. CDR1 is SGHVS and CDR2 is FNYEAQ in the germline V gene. The CDR3 has 18 residues. Trimming cost V 4 bases and J 7 bases; bases outside gene matches: 16.

The V call is TRBV7-8, the J call TRBJ1-6; D not resolved. V dropped 5 bases and J dropped 9 bases, with 14 bases sitting between them. The CDR3 is 14 amino acids. Germline V lookup: CDR1 SGHVS, CDR2 FQNEAQ. DNA of the CDR3: TGTGCCAGCAGCCGGGGTGGGCAGATTTCACCCCTCCACTTT. Amino acid sequence: CASSRGGQISPLHF.

This clone came up a few times. The V gene is TRBV6-1, the J gene TRBJ2-3; a possible D gene is TRBD2 (5 bases). The V end was cut by 3 bases, the J end by 5 bases, with 12 bases between. The V gene's germline CDR1 is MNHNS and CDR2 SASEGT. The CDR3 totals 14 residues. This chain's CDR3 is CASSEVSSGDTQYF. Here the CDR3 DNA reads TGTGCCAGCAGTGAGGTTTCCAGCGGAGATACGCAGTATTTT.

The rearrangement joins TRBV5-6 to TRBJ1-4, with D uncertain. Germline CDR1 and CDR2: SGHDT and YYEEEE. V lost 4 bases to trimming and J lost 5 bases, with 12 bases between them. The CDR3 is 14 amino acids. Here the CDR3 reads CASSIGLNNEKLFF. In DNA form, the CDR3 reads TGTGCCAGCAGCATCGGACTAAACAATGAAAAACTGTTTTTT.

This clone showed up just once. V is TRBV6-5 and J is TRBJ1-1; possibly TRBD1 for D (5 bases). The CDR3 runs to 14 residues. With 0 bases removed from V and 7 bases from J, the gap between germline ends came to 12 bases. Germline lookup yields CDR1 MNHEY and CDR2 SVGAGI. CDR3 sequence: CASSYSTDSLEAFF. Written as DNA, the CDR3 is TGTGCCAGCAGTTACTCCACCGACAGCCTTGAAGCTTTCTTT.

This chain links TRBV18 with TRBJ1-1; 7 nucleotides line up with TRBD1. The CDR3 covers 15 residues. CDR1 is KGHSH, CDR2 LQKENI, per germline. V lost 1 base to trimming and J lost 4 bases; unmatched junction nucleotides: 6. CDR3 amino acids: CASSPRQGSGTEAFF. The CDR3 region has the DNA TGTGCCAGCTCACCACGACAGGGTAGTGGCACTGAAGCTTTCTTT.

The chain uses TRBV6-6 and TRBJ2-2, with TRBD2 matching over 13 bases. The CDR3 has 13 amino acids. CDR1 and CDR2 (germline): MNHNY, SVGAGI (reference sequence). Germline trimming cut 10 bases from V and 6 bases from J; bases unmatched to any gene: 2. CDR3 DNA: TGTGCCACAGGACTAGCGGGGGCCGGGGAGCTGTTTTTT. It encodes CATGLAGAGELFF.

This clone was recorded once. The CDR3 loop reads CASSLVAGGNQPQHF. The CDR3 DNA reads as TGTGCCAGCAGCTTAGTTGCAGGGGGCAATCAGCCCCAGCATTTT. This chain joins TRBV7-2 and TRBJ1-5; maybe TRBD1 (6 bases). Germline V gene lookup returns CDR1 SGHTA and CDR2 FQGNSA. Trimming stripped 1 base from V and 2 bases from J, with 9 bases between. This CDR3 is built from 15 residues.

This chain links TRBV6-5 with TRBJ2-7; 8 nucleotides align to TRBD2. The CDR3 has 13 residues. Unmatched junction bases numbered 8, after V lost 10 bases and J lost 3 bases. Germline assignment: CDR1 MNHEY and CDR2 SVGAGI. The CDR3 protein is CATTLAAGYEQYF. The CDR3 nucleotides are TGTGCCACCACACTAGCGGCGGGCTACGAGCAGTACTTC.

CDR3 sequence (DNA): TGTGCCAGCAGTCCCCTGGCTAGCGGGGGGGCGGATCAGTACGTC. Translating gives CASSPLASGGADQYV. J is TRBJ2-7 and V is TRBV6-5; 12 nucleotides match TRBD2. CDR3 length: 15 residues. Losses at the gene ends were 5 bases for V and 10 bases for J; bases not matched to a gene: 12. Germline loops: CDR1 MNHEY, CDR2 SVGAGI.

The chain links TRBV7-2 to TRBJ1-2; 9 bases match TRBD1. The CDR3 has 14 residues. With 5 bases clipped from V and 8 bases from J, the junction kept 9 bases outside the gene matches. Looked up from germline, CDR1 is SGHTA and CDR2 is FQGNSA. In DNA, the CDR3 is TGTGCCAGCAGCCCGGGACAGGGCCTGGGAGGCTACACCTTC. Residues: CASSPGQGLGGYTF.

The chain employs TRBV27 and TRBJ2-3; possible D gene TRBD2, 6 bases. The ends were cut back, 5 bases at V and 9 bases at J, with 18 bases in the middle. The CDR3 extends over 14 amino acids. CDR1 MNHEY and CDR2 SMNVEV come from the germline V gene (reference sequence). CDR3 sequence (DNA): TGTGCCAGCAGTCCATCGACTAGTTCCAGAACGCAGTATTTT. It specifies CASSPSTSSRTQYF.

The rearrangement joins TRBV7-9 to TRBJ2-2; D may be TRBD2 (7 bases). This CDR3 contains 16 residues. The germline V gene encodes CDR1 SEHNR and CDR2 FQNEAQ (reference sequence). Trimming left V 0 bases short and J 4 bases short, with 12 bases between. The DNA for the CDR3 is TGTGCCAGCAGCTTAGCTGGGGGGGCGCTCACCGGGGAGCTGTTTTTT. The encoded protein is CASSLAGGALTGELFF.

The chain carries TRBV4-1 and TRBJ2-2; D is unclear. The V end was cut by 4 bases, the J end by 1 base, with 4 bases between. Germline-derived CDR1 and CDR2 are MGHRA and YSYEKL. The CDR3 extends over 13 amino acids. The CDR3 loop reads CASSLWNTGELFF. The CDR3 nucleotides read TGCGCCAGCAGCCTCTGGAACACCGGGGAGCTGTTTTTT.

This sequence joins TRBV9 and TRBJ1-6, with TRBD1 identical over 7 bases. The V gene end was trimmed by 3 bases and the J gene end by 10 bases; junction bases not matched to a gene: 7. CDR1 is SGDLS, CDR2 YYNGEE, per germline. The CDR3 has 14 residues. The DNA of the CDR3 is TGTGCCAGCAGCGCGGGACAGTATGGCTCACCCCTCCACTTT. Its translation is CASSAGQYGSPLHF.

A note on this clone: The junction differs from germline at one of its ends, possibly a read error. The V gene is TRBV7-9, the J gene TRBJ1-1; D ambiguous. This CDR3 is 12 amino acids long. Germline V gives CDR1 SEHNR, CDR2 FQNEAQ (reference sequence). DNA for the CDR3: TGTTCCAGCACCCCGGAGGACACTGAAGCTTTCTTT. It codes for CSSTPEDTEAFF.

The V call is TRBV11-2, the J call TRBJ2-2; 8 bases match TRBD2. CDR1 and CDR2 from the germline V gene are SGHAT and FQNNGV. The CDR3 runs to 18 residues. V lost 1 base to trimming and J lost 3 bases; unmatched junction nucleotides: 10. The CDR3 protein is CASSLGGFGGADTGELFF. DNA for the CDR3: TGTGCCAGCAGCTTAGGAGGATTCGGGGGGGCCGACACCGGGGAGCTGTTTTTT.